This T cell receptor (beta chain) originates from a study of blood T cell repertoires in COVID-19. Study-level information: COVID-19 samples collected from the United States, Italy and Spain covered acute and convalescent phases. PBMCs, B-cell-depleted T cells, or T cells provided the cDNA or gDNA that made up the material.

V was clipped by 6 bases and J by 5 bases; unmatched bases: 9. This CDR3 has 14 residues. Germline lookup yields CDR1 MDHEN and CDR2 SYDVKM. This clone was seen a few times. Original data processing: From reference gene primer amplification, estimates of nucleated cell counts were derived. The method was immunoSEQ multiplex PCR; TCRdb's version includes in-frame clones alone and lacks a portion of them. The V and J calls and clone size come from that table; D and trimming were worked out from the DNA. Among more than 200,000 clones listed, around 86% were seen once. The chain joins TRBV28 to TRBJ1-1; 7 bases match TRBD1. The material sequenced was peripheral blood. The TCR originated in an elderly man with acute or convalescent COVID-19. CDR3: CASRSPGGTTEAFF. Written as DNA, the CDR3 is TGTGCCAGCAGATCCCCAGGGGGAACAACTGAAGCTTTCTTT.